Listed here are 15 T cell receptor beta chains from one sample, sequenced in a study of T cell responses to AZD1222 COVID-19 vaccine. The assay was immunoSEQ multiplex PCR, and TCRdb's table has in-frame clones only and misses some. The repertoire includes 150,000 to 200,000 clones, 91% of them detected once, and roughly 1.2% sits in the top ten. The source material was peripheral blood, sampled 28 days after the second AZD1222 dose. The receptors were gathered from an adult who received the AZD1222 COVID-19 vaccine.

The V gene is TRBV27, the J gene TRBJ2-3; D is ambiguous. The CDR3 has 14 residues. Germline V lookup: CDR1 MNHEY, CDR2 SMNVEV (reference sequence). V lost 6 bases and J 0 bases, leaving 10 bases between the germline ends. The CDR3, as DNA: TGTGCCAGCAGAGACATATTCAGCACAGATACGCAGTATTTT. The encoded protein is CASRDIFSTDTQYF.

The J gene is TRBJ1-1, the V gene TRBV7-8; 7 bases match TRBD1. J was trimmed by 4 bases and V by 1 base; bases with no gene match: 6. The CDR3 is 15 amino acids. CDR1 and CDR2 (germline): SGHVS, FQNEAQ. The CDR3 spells CASSLERGLGTEAFF. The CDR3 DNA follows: TGTGCCAGCAGCTTAGAAAGGGGGCTGGGCACTGAAGCTTTCTTT.

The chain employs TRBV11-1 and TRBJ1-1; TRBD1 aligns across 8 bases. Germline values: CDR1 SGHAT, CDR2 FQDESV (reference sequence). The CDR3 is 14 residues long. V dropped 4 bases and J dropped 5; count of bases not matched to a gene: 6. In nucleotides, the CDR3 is TGTGCCAGCAGCTCGGCAGGGGGCGTGACTGAAGCTTTCTTT. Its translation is CASSSAGGVTEAFF.

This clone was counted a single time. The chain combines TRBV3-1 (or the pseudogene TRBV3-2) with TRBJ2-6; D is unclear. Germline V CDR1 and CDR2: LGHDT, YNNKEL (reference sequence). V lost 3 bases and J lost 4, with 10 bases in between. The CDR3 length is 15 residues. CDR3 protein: CASSHELLGANVLTF. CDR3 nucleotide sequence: TGTGCCAGCAGCCATGAATTACTCGGGGCCAACGTCCTGACTTTC.

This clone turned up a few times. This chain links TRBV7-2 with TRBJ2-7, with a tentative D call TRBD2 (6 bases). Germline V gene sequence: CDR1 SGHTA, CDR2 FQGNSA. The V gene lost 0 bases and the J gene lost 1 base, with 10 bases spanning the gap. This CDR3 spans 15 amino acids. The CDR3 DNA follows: TGTGCCAGCAGCTTAGCCGGGAGCTCTTCCTACGAGCAGTACTTC. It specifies CASSLAGSSSYEQYF.

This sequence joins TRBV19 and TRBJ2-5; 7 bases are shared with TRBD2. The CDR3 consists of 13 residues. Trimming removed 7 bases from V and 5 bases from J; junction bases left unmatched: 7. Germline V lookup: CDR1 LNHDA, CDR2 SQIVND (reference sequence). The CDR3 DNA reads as TGTGCCAGTAACCGGGGGGATACGGAGACCCAGTACTTC. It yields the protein CASNRGDTETQYF.

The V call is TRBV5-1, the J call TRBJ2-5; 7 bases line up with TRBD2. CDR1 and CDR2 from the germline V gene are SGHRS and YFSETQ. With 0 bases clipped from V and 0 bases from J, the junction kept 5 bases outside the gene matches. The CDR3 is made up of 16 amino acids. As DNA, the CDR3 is TGCGCCAGCAGCTTGGGGCTAGCGGCGGACCAAGAGACCCAGTACTTC. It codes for CASSLGLAADQETQYF.

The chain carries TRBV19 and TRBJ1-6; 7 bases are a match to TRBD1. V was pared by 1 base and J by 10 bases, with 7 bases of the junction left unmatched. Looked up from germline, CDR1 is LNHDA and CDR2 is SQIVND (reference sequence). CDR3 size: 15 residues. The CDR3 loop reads CASSIGTGESSPLHF. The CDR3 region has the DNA TGTGCCAGTAGTATAGGTACAGGGGAGAGCTCACCCCTCCACTTT. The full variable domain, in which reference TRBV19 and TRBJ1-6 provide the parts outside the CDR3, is DGGITQSPKYLFRKEGQNVTLSCEQNLNHDAMYWYRQDPGQGLRLIYYSQIVNDFQKGDIAEGYSVSREKKESFPLTVTSAQKNPTAFYLCASSIGTGESSPLHFGNGTRLTVT.

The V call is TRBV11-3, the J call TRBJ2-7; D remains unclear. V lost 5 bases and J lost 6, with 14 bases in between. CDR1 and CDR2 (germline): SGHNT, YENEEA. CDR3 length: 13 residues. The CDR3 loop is CASSPRRTGEQYF. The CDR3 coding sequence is TGTGCCAGCAGCCCCCGACGTACGGGCGAGCAGTACTTC.

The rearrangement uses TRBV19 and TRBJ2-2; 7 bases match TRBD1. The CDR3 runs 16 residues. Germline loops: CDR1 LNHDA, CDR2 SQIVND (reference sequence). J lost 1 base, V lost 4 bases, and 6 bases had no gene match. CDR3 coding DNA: TGTGCCAGTAGTAAATACAGGGGCCTGAACACCGGGGAGCTGTTTTTT. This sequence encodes CASSKYRGLNTGELFF.

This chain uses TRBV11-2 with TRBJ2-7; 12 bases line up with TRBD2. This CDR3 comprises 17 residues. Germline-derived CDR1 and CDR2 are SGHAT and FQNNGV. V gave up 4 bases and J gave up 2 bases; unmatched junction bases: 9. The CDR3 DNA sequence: TGTGCCAGCAGCTCAAGACCAGGACTAGCGGGAACCTACGAGCAGTACTTC. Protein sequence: CASSSRPGLAGTYEQYF.

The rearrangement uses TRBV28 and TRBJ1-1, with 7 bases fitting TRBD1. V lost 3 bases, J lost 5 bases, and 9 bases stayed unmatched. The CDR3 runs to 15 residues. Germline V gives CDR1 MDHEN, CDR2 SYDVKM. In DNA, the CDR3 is TGTGCCAGCAGTTTCCCGACAGGGTACCCAACTGAAGCTTTCTTT. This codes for CASSFPTGYPTEAFF.

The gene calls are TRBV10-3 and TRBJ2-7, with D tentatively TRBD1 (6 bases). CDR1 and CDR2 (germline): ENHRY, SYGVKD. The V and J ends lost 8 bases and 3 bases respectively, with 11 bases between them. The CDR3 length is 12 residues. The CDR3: CAISGQGYEQYF. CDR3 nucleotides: TGTGCCATCTCGGGACAAGGCTACGAGCAGTACTTC.

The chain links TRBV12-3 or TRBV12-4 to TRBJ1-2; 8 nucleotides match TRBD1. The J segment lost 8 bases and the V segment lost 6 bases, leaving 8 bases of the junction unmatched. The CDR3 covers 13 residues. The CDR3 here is CASRATGAEGYTF. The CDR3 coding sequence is TGTGCCAGCAGAGCGACAGGGGCGGAAGGCTACACCTTC.

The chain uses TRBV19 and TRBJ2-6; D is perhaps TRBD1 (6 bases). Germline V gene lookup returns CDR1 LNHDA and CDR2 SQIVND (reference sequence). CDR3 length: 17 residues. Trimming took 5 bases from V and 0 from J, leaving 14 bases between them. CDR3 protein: CASSSTGKYSGANVLTF. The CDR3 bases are TGTGCCAGTAGTTCGACAGGAAAATACTCTGGGGCCAACGTCCTGACTTTC.